The 24 T cell receptor beta chains reported below all come from one sample, sequenced in a study of shared clonotypes between healthy human individuals. Only CD45RO-negative cells positively selected for CCR7 counted as naive CD8 cells, so terminally differentiated effector memory CD45RA+ cells were excluded. Clones were read by immunoSEQ multiplex PCR, and TCRdb kept only the in-frame ones, dropping some. The data hold about 2.1 million clones, with 85% to 95% observed a single time. Material for sequencing was naive CD8+ T cells from PBMCs. These receptors were taken from a man aged 18-30 years in good health. Some clones in this sample may be carry-over from other donors' samples.

The chain joins TRBV5-5 to TRBJ1-1; D is unclear. Germline CDR1 SGHKS, CDR2 YYEKEE (reference sequence). The CDR3 is made up of 13 amino acids. The V gene lost 0 bases and the J gene lost 4 bases, with 7 bases spanning the gap. The CDR3 protein is CASSLGRATEAFF. CDR3 in DNA: TGTGCCAGCAGCTTGGGGAGAGCCACTGAAGCTTTCTTT.

V gene TRBV2 combines with J gene TRBJ2-7; D tentatively reads TRBD1 or TRBD2 (5 bases each). Germline CDR1 reads SNHLY; CDR2 reads FYNNEI. The CDR3 runs to 15 residues. Trimming shortened V by 5 bases and J by 2 bases, and 16 bases separated the two germline ends. The CDR3 sequence: CASSPGGDGTYEQYF. In DNA, the CDR3 is TGTGCCAGCAGTCCAGGTGGGGACGGCACCTACGAGCAGTACTTC.

The gene calls are TRBV9 and TRBJ2-5; 10 bases are shared with TRBD2. The germline V gene has CDR1 SGDLS and CDR2 YYNGEE. V gave up 4 bases and J gave up 1 base; unmatched junction bases: 10. The CDR3 covers 17 residues. The DNA of the CDR3 is TGTGCCAGCAGCTCCCCAAGGGGACTAGCGCGCCAAGAGACCCAGTACTTC. Amino acid sequence: CASSSPRGLARQETQYF.

About this clone itself: Other DNA sequences in the sample encode the same CDR3. The chain links TRBV5-8 to TRBJ1-5; D unresolved. Germline CDR1 reads SGHTS; CDR2 reads YDEGEE. This CDR3 has 13 residues. The V and J ends lost 2 bases and 5 bases respectively, with 8 bases between them. CDR3: CASSLGGDQPQHF. The DNA for the CDR3 is TGTGCCAGCAGCTTAGGTGGGGATCAGCCCCAGCATTTT.

This chain joins TRBV28 and TRBJ2-2, with D perhaps TRBD1 or TRBD2 (5 bases each). Per germline, CDR1 MDHEN and CDR2 SYDVKM. The ends were cut back, 6 bases at V and 4 bases at J, with 15 bases in the middle. The CDR3 loop spans 15 amino acids. CDR3 in amino acids: CASSHLERGTGELFF. CDR3 DNA: TGTGCCAGCAGCCACTTGGAGAGGGGCACCGGGGAGCTGTTTTTT.

The genes are TRBV30 and TRBJ2-2; D is possibly TRBD1 (6 bases). Germline CDR1 reads GTSNPN; CDR2 reads SVGIG (reference sequence). Trimming stripped 7 bases from V and 1 base from J, with 7 bases between. This CDR3 comprises 12 residues. The CDR3 bases are TGTGCCTCGACAGGGAACACCGGGGAGCTGTTTTTT. Amino acids: CASTGNTGELFF. Supplemented by reference TRBV30 and TRBJ2-2, the full variable domain reads SQTIHQWPATLVQPVGSPLSLECTVEGTSNPNLYWYRQAAGRGLQLLFYSVGIGQISSEVPQNLSASRPQDRQFILSSKKLLLSDSGFYLCASTGNTGELFFGEGSRLTVL.

The genes are TRBV15 and TRBJ2-7; 10 bases line up with TRBD2. This CDR3 comprises 16 residues. The trim removed 0 bases at V and 5 bases at J, leaving 7 bases unmatched. The germline gives CDR1 LNHNV, CDR2 YYDKDF (reference sequence). The chain's CDR3 is CATSRDRTSGSHEQYF. For the CDR3, the DNA is TGTGCCACCAGCAGAGATAGGACTAGCGGATCCCACGAGCAGTACTTC.

The chain has TRBV30 and TRBJ2-3; no clear D. There are 13 residues in the CDR3. V dropped 0 bases and J dropped 2 bases, with 6 bases sitting between them. The germline CDR1 and CDR2 sequences are GTSNPN and SVGIG (reference sequence). The CDR3, as DNA: TGTGCCTGGAGTGTGGGTGTCACAGATACGCAGTATTTT. It is translated as CAWSVGVTDTQYF.

The chain employs TRBV29-1 and TRBJ2-2; D tentatively fits TRBD1 or TRBD2 (5 bases each). Per germline, CDR1 SQVTM and CDR2 ANQGSEA. V lost 4 bases and J 4 bases, leaving 16 bases between the germline ends. This CDR3 contains 15 residues. The CDR3 sequence is CSVVRGADGTGELFF. CDR3 DNA sequence: TGCAGCGTTGTTCGAGGGGCCGATGGCACCGGGGAGCTGTTTTTT.

The chain combines TRBV4-3 with TRBJ2-3, with 10 bases fitting TRBD2. With V trimmed by 4 bases and J by 4 bases, 8 bases remained unmatched. The CDR3 totals 16 residues. The germline CDR1 and CDR2 sequences are LGHNA and YSLEER. The CDR3 bases are TGCGCCAGCAGCCCCCGACTAGCGGGTAGGTCAGATACGCAGTATTTT. Translated: CASSPRLAGRSDTQYF.

This clone was detected once. The sample carries other DNA sequences with the same CDR3. The chain couples TRBV28 to TRBJ2-5, with D unresolved. This CDR3 region has 15 residues. Trimming cost V 1 base and J 0 bases, with 9 bases left between them. Germline assignment: CDR1 MDHEN and CDR2 SYDVKM. This CDR3 is CASSLYGLNQETQYF. DNA for the CDR3: TGTGCCAGCAGTTTATATGGTCTTAACCAAGAGACCCAGTACTTC. Filled out from reference TRBV28 and TRBJ2-5, the complete variable domain reads DVKVTQSSRYLVKRTGEKVFLECVQDMDHENMFWYRQDPGLGLRLIYFSYDVKMKEKGDIPEGYSVSREKKERFSLILESASTNQTSMYLCASSLYGLNQETQYFGPGTRLLVL.

The rearrangement uses TRBV1 and TRBJ1-4; the D call TRBD1 from the table was never checked on the DNA. TRBV1 is flagged as a pseudogene. This CDR3 has 17 amino acids. Written as DNA, the CDR3 is TGCACCAGCGGGCAGGAACAGGGGGCCGATTTGAAAGAAAAACTGTTTTTT. Its protein product is CTSGQEQGADLKEKLFF.

In this sample, this clone turned up once. The CDR3: CASSGPRQAANDNYGYTF. Here the CDR3 DNA reads TGTGCCAGCAGCGGACCGAGGCAGGCCGCTAACGATAACTATGGCTACACCTTC. The chain has TRBV13 and TRBJ1-2; the D is unclear. Germline values: CDR1 PRHDT, CDR2 FYEKMQ (reference sequence). V lost 5 bases and J 1 base, leaving 23 bases between the germline ends. The CDR3 has 18 amino acids.

The V and J genes are TRBV25-1 and TRBJ2-2; 9 nucleotides line up with TRBD1. Germline lookup yields CDR1 MGHDK and CDR2 SYGVNS. The length of the CDR3 is 18 residues. The ends lost 6 bases at V and 3 bases at J; junction bases unmatched: 14. The CDR3 reads CASRGDGQGPIYTGELFF. CDR3 in DNA: TGTGCCAGCAGAGGGGACGGACAGGGGCCAATCTACACCGGGGAGCTGTTTTTT.

The chain couples TRBV4-1 to TRBJ1-1; no definite D call. The CDR3 spans 15 residues. The germline CDR1 and CDR2 sequences are MGHRA and YSYEKL. Trimming pared 1 base from V and 1 base from J, leaving 10 bases between. The CDR3 spells CASSQVWEENTEAFF. The CDR3, as DNA: TGCGCCAGCAGCCAAGTCTGGGAGGAGAACACTGAAGCTTTCTTT.

V and J are TRBV18 and TRBJ2-7; D possibly corresponds to TRBD2 (6 bases). The CDR3 contains 12 residues. CDR1 and CDR2 from the germline V gene are KGHSH and LQKENI. The germline V and J ends were trimmed by 3 bases and 9 bases, with 12 bases remaining between them. The CDR3, as DNA: TGTGCCAGCTCACCTGATCTGGGGGGGCAGTACTTC. Residues: CASSPDLGGQYF.

The chain uses TRBV10-3 and TRBJ2-1; 9 nucleotides agree with TRBD2. The ends lost 7 bases at V and 10 bases at J; junction bases unmatched: 11. Germline assignment: CDR1 ENHRY and CDR2 SYGVKD. This CDR3 is 14 amino acids long. CDR3 DNA sequence: TGTGCCATCACGGATAGCGGGAGTGTCCTCGAGCAGTTCTTC. As protein: CAITDSGSVLEQFF.

This clone has just a few counts. V usage is TRBV30 and J usage is TRBJ1-1; D is undetermined. The germline V gene has CDR1 GTSNPN and CDR2 SVGIG (reference sequence). There are 16 residues in the CDR3. Trimming removed 0 bases at V and 4 bases at J, with 18 bases between. CDR3 in DNA: TGTGCCTGGAGTGTAAATGGGGAAGGTAGTTTCACTGAAGCTTTCTTT. It translates to CAWSVNGEGSFTEAFF.

The genes are TRBV19 and TRBJ1-5; unclear D gene. The germline CDR1 and CDR2 sequences are LNHDA and SQIVND (reference sequence). With 1 base removed from V and 2 bases from J, the gap between germline ends came to 3 bases. The CDR3 runs to 13 residues. In nucleotides, the CDR3 is TGTGCCAGTAGTATAGTTCGCAATCAGCCCCAGCATTTT. Amino acids: CASSIVRNQPQHF.

V is TRBV28 and J is TRBJ2-2, with D uncertain. The CDR3 runs to 14 residues. Germline V CDR1 and CDR2: MDHEN, SYDVKM. The V end was cut by 3 bases, the J end by 3 bases, with 8 bases between. The CDR3 DNA follows: TGTGCCAGCAGTTTTGGTAGTTACACCGGGGAGCTGTTTTTT. Translating gives CASSFGSYTGELFF.

The rearrangement joins TRBV6-1 to TRBJ2-7; 13 bases agree with TRBD2. The CDR3 totals 14 residues. J was trimmed by 3 bases and V by 10 bases; bases with no gene match: 6. Germline V gene data show CDR1 as MNHNS and CDR2 as SASEGT. The CDR3 DNA follows: TGTGCCATAGGACTAGCGGGAGTCGGCTACGAGCAGTACTTC. As protein: CAIGLAGVGYEQYF.

The chain carries TRBV7-9 and TRBJ1-3; tentatively, D is TRBD1 (5 bases). The ends were cut back, 8 bases at V and 7 bases at J, with 9 bases in the middle. The CDR3 loop spans 11 amino acids. The germline gives CDR1 SEHNR, CDR2 FQNEAQ (reference sequence). The CDR3 reads CASRRGNTIYF. In DNA, the CDR3 is TGTGCCAGCCGTCGGGGCAACACCATATATTTT.

V and J are TRBV18 and TRBJ2-7; TRBD1 is a possible D gene (6 bases). V shed 5 bases and J shed 3 bases, with 14 bases lying between them. The CDR3 totals 14 residues. CDR1 KGHSH and CDR2 LQKENI come from the germline V gene. The CDR3 is CASSSGHGLYEQYF. The CDR3 DNA follows: TGTGCCAGCTCATCGGGACACGGACTCTACGAGCAGTACTTC. Complete variable domain (other parts from reference TRBV18 and TRBJ2-7): NAGVMQNPRHLVRRRGQEARLRCSPMKGHSHVYWYRQLPEEGLKFMVYLQKENIIDESGMPKERFSAEFPKEGPSILRIQQVVRGDSAAYFCASSSGHGLYEQYFGPGTRLTVT.

Of note for this clone: The junction departs from germline at one end; a sequencing error may be responsible. The CDR3 region is CASSATTGTSSNNEQFF. CDR3 bases: TGTGCCAGCAGCGCCACCACCGGGACTAGCTCCAACAATGAGCAGTTCTTC. This chain joins TRBV7-3 and TRBJ2-1, with 9 bases identical to TRBD2. Germline CDR1 is SGHTA and CDR2 is FQGTGA. The CDR3 sequence is 17 residues long.